This TCR beta chain was captured by sequencing in a study of shared clonotypes between healthy human individuals. The assay was immunoSEQ multiplex PCR, and TCRdb's table has in-frame clones only and misses some. The sample has around 600,000 clones; about 98% are singletons. It was CD45RO-negative cells, positively selected for CCR7, that made up naive CD8 cells, with terminally differentiated effector memory CD45RA+ cells excluded. Trimming pared 7 bases from V and 1 base from J, leaving 10 bases between. There are 13 residues in the CDR3. Per germline, CDR1 SEHNR and CDR2 FQNEAQ (reference sequence).

The source is a man aged 25-45 years in good health. The chain employs TRBV7-9 and TRBJ1-1, with D possibly TRBD1 on 5 matching bases. Material: naive CD8+ T cells sorted from blood. The CDR3 sequence: CASTFGGNTEAFF. The CDR3 DNA sequence: TGTGCCAGCACCTTCGGGGGGAACACTGAAGCTTTCTTT.